The 5 T cell receptor beta chains listed next were all sequenced from one sample in a study of T cells after posttransplantation cyclophosphamide. This table comes from immunoSEQ multiplex PCR, and its TCRdb copy is limited to in-frame clones, with some not included. There are tens of thousands of clones in the sample, none observed a single time. Sequenced: PBMCs. These receptor sequences come from a middle-aged man in good health, CMV-negative, and a related stem cell transplant donor.

This clone was counted many times. The chain uses TRBV10-2 and TRBJ2-5, with no clear D. V was shortened by 3 bases and J by 5 bases, with 16 bases between the two germline ends. CDR1 and CDR2 (germline): WSHSY, SAAADI. This CDR3 has 15 residues. CDR3: CASSEEGVGWETQYF. For the CDR3, the DNA is TGCGCCAGCAGTGAAGAAGGAGTTGGTTGGGAGACCCAGTACTTC.

In this sample, this clone turned up many times. This chain uses TRBV2 with TRBJ2-2; tentative D call: TRBD1 (6 bases). Looked up from germline, CDR1 is SNHLY and CDR2 is FYNNEI. The length of the CDR3 is 15 residues. Between the trimmed V and J ends, which lost 3 bases and 3 bases, there was a span of 11 bases. The chain's CDR3 is CASSELGADTGELFF. Here the CDR3 DNA reads TGTGCCAGCAGTGAGTTGGGGGCTGACACCGGGGAGCTGTTTTTT.

This rearrangement joins TRBV4-1 to TRBJ2-5, with 8 bases aligning to TRBD2. Matching the DNA end better, TRBJ2-7 makes the J call doubtful. CDR3 size: 19 residues. Per the germline V gene, CDR1 is MGHRA and CDR2 is YSYEKL. CDR3 residues: CASSQVPMSLAGGGYEQYF. CDR3 coding DNA: TGCGCCAGCAGCCAAGTCCCTATGAGTCTTGCGGGAGGCGGGTACGAGCAGTACTTC.

This clone showed up many times. The rearrangement links TRBV5-4 to TRBJ1-1; no firm D call. The germline V gene encodes CDR1 SGHNT and CDR2 YYREEE (reference sequence). V was clipped by 3 bases and J by 1 base, with 7 bases between them. The CDR3 totals 13 residues. The chain's CDR3 is CASSYQSNTEAFF. The CDR3 region has the DNA TGTGCCAGCAGCTATCAGTCGAACACTGAAGCTTTCTTT.

This clone was detected many times. V usage is TRBV27 and J usage is TRBJ2-1, with D perhaps TRBD2 (6 bases). The CDR3 runs 15 residues. The germline gives CDR1 MNHEY, CDR2 SMNVEV (reference sequence). Trimming left V 2 bases short and J 2 bases short, with 10 bases between. CDR3 in DNA: TGTGCCAGCAGTTTAAACGGGGGTCCCTACAATGAGCAGTTCTTC. This sequence encodes CASSLNGGPYNEQFF.